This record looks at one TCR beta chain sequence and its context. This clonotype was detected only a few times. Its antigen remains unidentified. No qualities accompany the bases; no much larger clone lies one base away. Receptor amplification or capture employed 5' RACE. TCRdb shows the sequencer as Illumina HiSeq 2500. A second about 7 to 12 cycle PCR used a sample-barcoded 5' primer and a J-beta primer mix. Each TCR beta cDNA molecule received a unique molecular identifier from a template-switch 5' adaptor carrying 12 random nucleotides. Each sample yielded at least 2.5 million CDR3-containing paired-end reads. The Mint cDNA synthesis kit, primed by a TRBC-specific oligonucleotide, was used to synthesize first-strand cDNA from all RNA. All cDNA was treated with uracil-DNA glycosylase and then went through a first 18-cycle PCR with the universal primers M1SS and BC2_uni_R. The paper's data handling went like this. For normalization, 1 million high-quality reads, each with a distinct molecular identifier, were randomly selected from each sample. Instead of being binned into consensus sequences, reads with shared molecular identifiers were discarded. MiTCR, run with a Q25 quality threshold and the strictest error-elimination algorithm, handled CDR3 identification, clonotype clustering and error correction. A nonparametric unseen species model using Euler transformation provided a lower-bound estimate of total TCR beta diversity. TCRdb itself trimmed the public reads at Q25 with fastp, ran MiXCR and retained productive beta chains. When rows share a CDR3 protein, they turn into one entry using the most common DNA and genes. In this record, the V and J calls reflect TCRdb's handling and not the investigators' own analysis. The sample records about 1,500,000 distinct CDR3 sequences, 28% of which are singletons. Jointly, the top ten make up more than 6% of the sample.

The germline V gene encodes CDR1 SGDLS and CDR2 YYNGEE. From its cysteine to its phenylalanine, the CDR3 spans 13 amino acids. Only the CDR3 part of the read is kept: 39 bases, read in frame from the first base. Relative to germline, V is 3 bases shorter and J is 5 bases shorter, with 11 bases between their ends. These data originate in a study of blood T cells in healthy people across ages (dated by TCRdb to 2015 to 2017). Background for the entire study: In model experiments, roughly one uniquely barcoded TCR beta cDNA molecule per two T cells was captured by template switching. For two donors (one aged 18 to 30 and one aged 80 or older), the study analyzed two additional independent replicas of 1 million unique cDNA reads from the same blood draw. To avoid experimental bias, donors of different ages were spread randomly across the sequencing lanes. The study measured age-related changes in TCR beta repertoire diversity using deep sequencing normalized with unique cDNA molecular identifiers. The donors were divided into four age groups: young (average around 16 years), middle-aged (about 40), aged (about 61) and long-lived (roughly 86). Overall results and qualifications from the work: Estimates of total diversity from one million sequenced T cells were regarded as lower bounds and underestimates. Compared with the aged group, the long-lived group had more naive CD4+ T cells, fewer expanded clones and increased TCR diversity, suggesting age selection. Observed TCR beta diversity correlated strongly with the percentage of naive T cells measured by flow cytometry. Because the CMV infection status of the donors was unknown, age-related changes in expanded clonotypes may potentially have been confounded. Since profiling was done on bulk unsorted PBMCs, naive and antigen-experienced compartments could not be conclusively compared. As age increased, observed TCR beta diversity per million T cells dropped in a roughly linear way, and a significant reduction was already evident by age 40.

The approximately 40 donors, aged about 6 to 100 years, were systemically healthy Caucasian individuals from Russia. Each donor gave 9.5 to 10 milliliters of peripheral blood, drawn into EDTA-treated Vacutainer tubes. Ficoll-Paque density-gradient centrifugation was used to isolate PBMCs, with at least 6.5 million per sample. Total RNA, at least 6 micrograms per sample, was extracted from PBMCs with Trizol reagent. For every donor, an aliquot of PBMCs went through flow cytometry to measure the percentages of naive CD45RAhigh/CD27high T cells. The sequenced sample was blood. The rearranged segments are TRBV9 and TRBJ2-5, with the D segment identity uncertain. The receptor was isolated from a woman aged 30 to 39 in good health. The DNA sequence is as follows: TGTGCCAGCAGCGCAGGAAGGAAGGAGACCCAGTACTTC. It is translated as CASSAGRKETQYF.